Below, one TCR beta chain is given with its context. Original methodology: Nucleated cell counts were estimated from reference gene primer amplification. Assay: immunoSEQ multiplex PCR; the TCRdb copy retains only in-frame clones and omits some. The V and J calls and the clone size are those of that table, but D and trimming were determined from the DNA. The data show about 20,000 clones, about 90% seen once. These data are taken from a study of blood T cell repertoires in COVID-19. Looking at the study overall: The study drew acute and convalescent COVID-19 samples from the United States, Italy and Spain. T cells, B-cell-depleted T cells, or PBMCs supplied cDNA or gDNA.

The CDR3 runs 13 residues. Germline lookup yields CDR1 GTSNPN and CDR2 SVGIG (reference sequence). V gave up 3 bases and J gave up 6 bases; unmatched junction bases: 1. This rearrangement joins TRBV30 to TRBJ2-1, with 11 positions matching TRBD1. This clonotype was sampled from a man between 65 and 85 years old with active COVID-19. The specimen was peripheral blood. The CDR3 reads CAWSGTGGNEQFF. The CDR3 coding sequence is TGTGCCTGGAGCGGGACAGGGGGCAATGAGCAGTTCTTC.